The rows below give T cell receptor beta chains drawn from one sample of a study of blood T cell repertoires in COVID-19. Profiled with immunoSEQ multiplex PCR; TCRdb holds only in-frame clones, not every one. The sample consists of approximately 340,000 clones, 83% of them appearing once. The source material was peripheral blood. All receptors derive from a man aged 25-45 years with active or convalescent COVID-19. Each CDR3 is given with its conserved first and last residue. D genes are given only for firm matches. Clone size is stated in some rows and not others, as once, few, many or a class when expanded.

D,J,size,V,CDR3,DNA
-,TRBJ2-1,-,TRBV20-1,CSAKGNEQFF,TGCAGTGCAAAGGGGAATGAGCAGTTCTTC
TRBD2,TRBJ2-5,few,TRBV11-3,CASSLGTSGRADETQYF,TGTGCCAGCAGCTTAGGGACTAGCGGGAGGGCCGATGAGACCCAGTACTTC
TRBD2,TRBJ2-7,few,TRBV30,CAWSVWTSQYEQYF,TGTGCCTGGAGTGTATGGACTAGCCAATACGAGCAGTACTTC
TRBD2,TRBJ2-1,once,TRBV5-1,CASSRGLAGGNEQFF,TGCGCCAGCAGCCGAGGACTAGCGGGGGGAAATGAGCAGTTCTTC
TRBD1,TRBJ2-7,-,TRBV13,CASSPGQGQSYEQYF,TGTGCCAGCAGCCCGGGACAGGGTCAATCCTACGAGCAGTACTTC
-,TRBJ2-1,-,TRBV6-2/TRBV6-3,CASSRRLTFSYNEQFF,TGTGCCAGCAGCCGACGACTGACGTTCTCCTACAATGAGCAGTTCTTC
-,TRBJ2-6,-,TRBV9,CASSAPGASSGANVLTF,TGTGCCAGCAGCGCGCCGGGAGCCTCCTCTGGGGCCAACGTCCTGACTTTC
-,TRBJ1-5,-,TRBV5-5,CASSLAPDQPQHF,TGTGCCAGCAGCTTGGCTCCAGATCAGCCCCAGCATTTT
-,TRBJ2-6,-,TRBV7-8,CASSLRARQESFGANVLTF,TGTGCCAGCAGCTTACGGGCGCGACAGGAAAGCTTTGGGGCCAACGTCCTGACTTTC
-,TRBJ2-7,-,TRBV4-3,CASSNQQGYEQYF,TGCGCCAGCAGCAATCAACAGGGCTACGAGCAGTACTTC
-,TRBJ2-3,-,TRBV19,CASSIEAANTQYF,TGTGCCAGTAGTATAGAGGCGGCAAATACGCAGTATTTT
TRBD1,TRBJ1-5,-,TRBV28,CASTLQGAQPQHF,TGTGCCAGCACACTACAGGGGGCTCAGCCCCAGCATTTT
-,TRBJ1-4,few,TRBV4-2,CASSQVGDPWSEKLFF,TGTGCCAGCAGCCAAGTTGGAGACCCCTGGTCCGAAAAACTGTTTTTT
-,TRBJ2-1,-,TRBV10-3,CAISESTGGNNEQFF,TGTGCCATCAGTGAGTCGACTGGCGGGAACAATGAGCAGTTCTTC
TRBD1,TRBJ1-2,few,TRBV24-1,CATSDAGTGDGYTF,TGTGCCACCAGTGATGCCGGGACAGGGGATGGCTACACCTTC
TRBD2,TRBJ2-7,-,TRBV25-1,CASSELGSGVFYEQYF,TGTGCCAGCAGTGAATTAGGTAGCGGGGTTTTCTACGAGCAGTACTTC
-,TRBJ1-1,-,TRBV6-5,CASKQETEAFF,TGTGCCAGCAAACAGGAGACTGAAGCTTTCTTT
TRBD1,TRBJ1-3,-,TRBV30,CAWATGTRNTIYF,TGTGCCTGGGCGACAGGGACAAGAAACACCATATATTTT
-,TRBJ1-3,-,TRBV6-5,CASEPPGNTIYF,TGTGCCAGCGAGCCACCCGGAAACACCATATATTTT
-,TRBJ1-3,-,TRBV6-5,CASSWGVGPGNTIYF,TGTGCCAGCAGTTGGGGGGTCGGTCCTGGAAACACCATATATTTT
TRBD2,TRBJ2-5,-,TRBV7-6,CASSALTSVQETQYF,TGTGCCAGCAGTGCATTGACTAGCGTTCAAGAGACCCAGTACTTC
TRBD2,TRBJ2-2,-,TRBV9,CASGQAGGPTGELFF,TGTGCCAGCGGCCAGGCGGGAGGGCCAACCGGGGAGCTGTTTTTT
TRBD2,TRBJ2-5,few,TRBV28,CASTGSGGGEETQYF,TGTGCCAGCACGGGTAGTGGCGGGGGGGAAGAGACCCAGTACTTC
TRBD1,TRBJ1-4,-,TRBV27,CASSRQGAEKLFF,TGTGCCAGCAGCCGACAGGGGGCGGAAAAACTGTTTTTT
-,TRBJ2-7,-,TRBV7-3,CASSPRVGAYEQYF,TGTGCCAGCAGCCCCCGCGTAGGGGCCTACGAGCAGTACTTC
TRBD1,TRBJ2-5,-,TRBV7-9,CASSLAGTGKYF,TGTGCCAGCAGCTTAGCAGGGACAGGAAAGTACTTC
-,TRBJ1-1,-,TRBV18,CASSPTGPQGTEAFF,TGTGCCAGCTCACCGACGGGTCCCCAGGGCACTGAAGCTTTCTTT
TRBD2,TRBJ2-1,-,TRBV30,CAWSLGTIRLNEQFF,TGTGCCTGGAGTCTAGGGACTATTCGCCTCAATGAGCAGTTCTTC
TRBD1,TRBJ1-5,-,TRBV19,CASNRDRGQPQHF,TGTGCCAGCAACCGGGACAGGGGGCAGCCCCAGCATTTT
TRBD1,TRBJ1-2,-,TRBV19,CASTPDKDRGQGYTF,TGTGCCAGTACCCCAGATAAGGACAGGGGGCAAGGCTACACCTTC
-,TRBJ2-3,-,TRBV19,CASSMGRHDTQYF,TGTGCCAGTAGTATGGGCCGGCATGATACGCAGTATTTT
-,TRBJ2-7,few,TRBV15,CATSPDGQSYEQYF,TGTGCCACCAGCCCCGATGGACAGTCCTACGAGCAGTACTTC
-,TRBJ1-2,-,TRBV30,CAWSDGRPGYTF,TGTGCCTGGAGTGATGGCCGCCCTGGCTACACCTTC
-,TRBJ2-5,-,TRBV9,CASSVSGQETQYF,TGTGCCAGCAGCGTTAGCGGCCAAGAGACCCAGTACTTC
-,TRBJ2-5,-,TRBV19,CASSIDWRSETQYF,TGTGCCAGTAGCATTGACTGGCGATCAGAGACCCAGTACTTC
-,TRBJ2-3,-,TRBV7-2,CASSLQTRITDTQYF,TGTGCCAGCAGCCTACAGACTAGGATCACAGATACGCAGTATTTT
-,TRBJ1-4,-,TRBV2,CASKGGSGEKLFF,TGTGCCAGTAAGGGAGGGTCGGGAGAAAAACTGTTTTTT
TRBD2,TRBJ2-3,once,TRBV4-2,CASSRSSSGGADTQYF,TGTGCCAGCAGCCGCTCTTCTAGCGGGGGGGCGGATACGCAGTATTTT
-,TRBJ2-3,-,TRBV3-1/TRBV3-2,CASSPHVDTQYF,TGTGCCAGCAGCCCACACGTAGATACGCAGTATTTT
-,TRBJ2-3,-,TRBV7-9,CASSLIGGNTQYF,TGTGCCAGCAGCTTAATCGGAGGAAATACGCAGTATTTT
TRBD2,TRBJ2-1,-,TRBV13,CASSLGPTSGAYNEQFF,TGTGCCAGCAGCTTAGGCCCGACTAGCGGGGCCTACAATGAGCAGTTCTTC
TRBD2,TRBJ2-7,-,TRBV7-2,CASSVSAGPLSYEQYF,TGTGCCAGCAGCGTGTCAGCGGGACCACTCTCCTACGAGCAGTACTTC
-,TRBJ1-1,once,TRBV5-5,CASSFGPGNTEAFF,TGTGCCAGCAGCTTTGGCCCGGGGAACACTGAAGCTTTCTTT
-,TRBJ1-2,-,TRBV6-5,CASRSDTFYGYTF,TGTGCCAGCAGATCGGACACTTTCTATGGCTACACCTTC
-,TRBJ1-1,-,TRBV24-1,CATSQDSEAFF,TGTGCCACCAGTCAGGACAGTGAAGCTTTCTTT
-,TRBJ1-6,-,TRBV30,CAWTRGAQALHF,TGTGCCTGGACGCGGGGGGCTCAGGCCCTCCACTTT
TRBD2,TRBJ2-3,-,TRBV4-1,CASSRTSGRVADTQYF,TGCGCCAGCAGCCGGACTAGCGGGAGAGTGGCAGATACGCAGTATTTT
-,TRBJ2-3,once,TRBV10-3,CAISEGDTDTQYF,TGTGCCATCAGTGAAGGAGACACAGATACGCAGTATTTT
-,TRBJ2-2,few,TRBV7-9,CASSLGGTGELFF,TGTGCCAGCAGCTTAGGAGGCACCGGGGAGCTGTTTTTT
TRBD1,TRBJ2-3,few,TRBV12-3/TRBV12-4,CASSDRALETPYF,TGTGCCAGCAGCGACAGGGCCCTTGAGACTCCGTATTTT
-,TRBJ1-5,-,TRBV7-2,CASSSNNQPQHF,TGTGCCAGCAGCTCCAACAATCAGCCCCAGCATTTT
-,TRBJ2-7,-,TRBV5-1,CASSSTGNYEQYF,TGCGCCAGCAGCTCCACAGGGAACTACGAGCAGTACTTC
-,TRBJ1-3,-,TRBV7-9,CASSFGTASTIYF,TGTGCCAGCAGCTTCGGGACTGCCAGCACCATATATTTT
-,TRBJ2-2,-,TRBV5-1,CASSLAPRTGELFF,TGCGCCAGCAGCTTGGCCCCGAGAACCGGGGAGCTGTTTTTT
-,TRBJ2-3,-,TRBV12-3/TRBV12-4,CASSKDTTDTQYF,TGTGCCAGCAGTAAGGACACCACAGATACGCAGTATTTT
-,TRBJ2-7,-,TRBV6-5,CASTGDRSYEQYF,TGTGCCAGCACCGGAGACAGGAGCTACGAGCAGTACTTC
TRBD2,TRBJ2-1,few,TRBV29-1,CSVAVSGNNEQFF,TGCAGCGTTGCGGTAAGCGGGAACAATGAGCAGTTCTTC